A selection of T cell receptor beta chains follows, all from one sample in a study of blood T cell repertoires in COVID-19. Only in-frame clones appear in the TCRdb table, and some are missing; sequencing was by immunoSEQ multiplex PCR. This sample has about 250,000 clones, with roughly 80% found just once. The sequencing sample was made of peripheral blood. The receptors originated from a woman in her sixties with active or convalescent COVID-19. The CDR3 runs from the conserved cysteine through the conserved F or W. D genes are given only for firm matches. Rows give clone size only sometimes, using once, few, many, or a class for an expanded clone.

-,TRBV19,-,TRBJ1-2,TGTGCCAGTAGTATAGATATAGGGAGATACTATGGCTACACCTTC,CASSIDIGRYYGYTF
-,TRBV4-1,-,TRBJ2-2,TGCGCCAGCAGCCAAGGAGGAGCTTCGAACACCGGGGAGCTGTTTTTT,CASSQGGASNTGELFF
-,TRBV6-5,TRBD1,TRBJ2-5,TGTGCCAGCGGAAACAGGGGGAGACAGAGGGAGACCCAGTACTTC,CASGNRGRQRETQYF
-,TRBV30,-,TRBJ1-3,TGTGCCTGGTCCCAGGGGTTCTCTGGAAACACCATATATTTT,CAWSQGFSGNTIYF
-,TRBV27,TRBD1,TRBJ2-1,TGTGCCAGCAGTTCGTTACAGGGGGTTCCCAAGGATGAGCAGTTCTTC,CASSSLQGVPKDEQFF
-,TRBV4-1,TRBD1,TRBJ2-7,TGCGCCAGCAGCCCGGGGCTACAGGGGGGCCACGAGCAGTACTTC,CASSPGLQGGHEQYF
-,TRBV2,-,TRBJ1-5,TGTGCCAGCAGTGAAGCCGGACAGCAGAATCAGCCCCAGCATTTT,CASSEAGQQNQPQHF
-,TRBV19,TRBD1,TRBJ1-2,TGTGCCAGTAGTGTCGGACAGGGGAGGTATGGCTACACCTTC,CASSVGQGRYGYTF
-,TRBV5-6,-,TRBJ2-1,TGTGCCAGCAGATCTAGTTGGGAGAGGGAGTTCTTC,CASRSSWEREFF
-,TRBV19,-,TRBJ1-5,TGTGCCAGTAGTATATTAGATCAGCCCCAGCATTTT,CASSILDQPQHF
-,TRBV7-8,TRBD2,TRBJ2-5,TGTGCCAGCAGCTTGTTGGGTGGACTAGCGATCAAGACCCAGTACTTC,CASSLLGGLAIKTQYF
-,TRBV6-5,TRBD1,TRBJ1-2,TGTGCCAGCAGCCCCCTCTTGGGGACAGGGGATGGCTACACCTTC,CASSPLLGTGDGYTF
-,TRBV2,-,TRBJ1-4,TGTGCCAGCACTGAGAGAGGGAACGGTCGGGAAAAACTGTTTTTT,CASTERGNGREKLFF
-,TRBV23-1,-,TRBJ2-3,TGCGCCAGCAGAGGACAGCTCGGAATCCGCACAGATACGCAGTATTTT,CASRGQLGIRTDTQYF
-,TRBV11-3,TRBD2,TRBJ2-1,TGTGCCAGCAGCTTAGCGGGGGGGCCAGGCAATGAGCAGTTCTTC,CASSLAGGPGNEQFF
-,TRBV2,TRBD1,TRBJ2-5,TGTGCCAGCAGTGAACTGACAGGGTCCCTGGGGACCCAGTACTTC,CASSELTGSLGTQYF
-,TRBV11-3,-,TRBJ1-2,TGTGCCAGCAGCCCGACAGGAGCCTATAACTATGGCTACACCTTC,CASSPTGAYNYGYTF
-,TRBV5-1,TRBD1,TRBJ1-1,TGCGCCAGCAGATTTTCAGTTGGGACAGTCACAACAAACACTGAAGCTTTCTTT,CASRFSVGTVTTNTEAFF
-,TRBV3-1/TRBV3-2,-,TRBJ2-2,TGTGCCAGCAGCCAGGGAGCTTACACCGGGGAGCTGTTTTTT,CASSQGAYTGELFF
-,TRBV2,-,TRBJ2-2,TGTGCCAGCAGAAACAGGGTTGCCGGGGAGCTGTTTTTT,CASRNRVAGELFF
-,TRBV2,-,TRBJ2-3,TGTGCCAGCAGGGCCCTAGGCTCAGATACGCAGTATTTT,CASRALGSDTQYF
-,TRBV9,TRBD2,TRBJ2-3,TGTGCCAGCAGCCCCGTGCCGGCGGGAGGATCCCGCACAGATACGCAGTATTTT,CASSPVPAGGSRTDTQYF
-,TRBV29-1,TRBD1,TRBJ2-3,TGCAGCGTGGCGACAGGGGGCGAGGCAGATACGCAGTATTTT,CSVATGGEADTQYF
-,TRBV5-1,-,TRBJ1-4,TGCGCCAGCAGCTTGTTACAGGGCGGGGAAAAACTGTTTTTT,CASSLLQGGEKLFF
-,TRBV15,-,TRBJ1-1,TGTGCCACCAGCAGAACAGGGTTGGCCACTGAAGCTTTCTTT,CATSRTGLATEAFF
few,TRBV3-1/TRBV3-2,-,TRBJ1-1,TGTGCCAGCAACAACCCCACCGGCGGGCCGGGCACTGAAGCTTTCTTT,CASNNPTGGPGTEAFF
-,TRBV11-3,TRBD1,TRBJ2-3,TGTGCCAGCAGCCCCTGGACAGGGACAGATACGCAGTATTTT,CASSPWTGTDTQYF